What follows describes a single TCR beta chain. The data stem from a study of shared T cell receptors in the human thymus. Germline V CDR1 and CDR2: SGDLS, YYNGEE. Trimming took 2 bases from V and 0 from J, leaving 13 bases between them. This CDR3 has 16 amino acids. TCRdb's copy holds only in-frame clones and misses some; the assay was immunoSEQ multiplex PCR. The sample holds about 610,000 clones; approximately 88% are singletons and the top ten take roughly 0.0097%. These records were also assigned to another study, of human thymus T cells. As that report states: Related research described thymic repertoires that were highly overlapping among unrelated individuals.

The clonotype was recovered from a boy younger than two with a congenital heart defect. This chain links TRBV9 with TRBJ2-3; D is uncertain. Sequencing was done on a sample of thymocytes. In DNA, the CDR3 is TGTGCCAGCAGCGTCTACTCTGACTCGAGCACAGATACGCAGTATTTT. Translation: CASSVYSDSSTDTQYF.